This is a list of T cell receptor beta chains from one sample in a study of T cell responses to AZD1222 COVID-19 vaccine. Assay used: immunoSEQ multiplex PCR; TCRdb lists only in-frame clones, some missing. This table holds roughly 140,000 clones, roughly 90% found once. Sequenced here: peripheral blood, sampled on day 0 of AZD1222 vaccination. Receptors originate from an adult in good health. CDR3s include the opening cysteine and the closing phenylalanine or tryptophan. A D gene is named only where the DNA matches it firmly. The size entry is marked missing in some rows and otherwise reads once, few, many or a size class.

size: .
J: TRBJ2-7
V: TRBV6-5
D: .
CDR3: CATVPRPSGPHEQYF
DNA: TGTGCCACGGTTCCTAGGCCCTCGGGACCCCACGAGCAGTACTTC

size: .
J: TRBJ2-3
V: TRBV3-1/TRBV3-2
D: .
CDR3: CASSPRGSPITDTQYF
DNA: TGTGCCAGCAGCCCAAGAGGCAGCCCTATCACAGATACGCAGTATTTT

size: .
J: TRBJ2-7
V: TRBV6-5
D: .
CDR3: CASNDSPVGEQYF
DNA: TGTGCCAGCAACGACAGCCCAGTGGGCGAGCAGTACTTC

size: .
J: TRBJ1-6
V: TRBV19
D: .
CDR3: CASSTWTRRSPLHF
DNA: TGTGCCAGTAGTACGTGGACGAGGAGGTCACCCCTCCACTTT

size: .
J: TRBJ2-2
V: TRBV5-1
D: .
CDR3: CASSLEDTGELFF
DNA: TGCGCCAGCAGCTTGGAGGACACCGGGGAGCTGTTTTTT

size: .
J: TRBJ1-6
V: TRBV27
D: TRBD1
CDR3: CASSLRGGSPLHF
DNA: TGTGCCAGCAGTCTCAGGGGGGGTTCACCCCTCCACTTT

size: .
J: TRBJ1-1
V: TRBV28
D: .
CDR3: CASSLHSTEAFF
DNA: TGTGCCAGCAGTTTACACTCCACTGAAGCTTTCTTT

size: .
J: TRBJ1-4
V: TRBV19
D: .
CDR3: CASSIQGRGEKLFF
DNA: TGTGCCAGTAGCATTCAGGGAAGAGGTGAAAAACTGTTTTTT

size: .
J: TRBJ1-1
V: TRBV10-3
D: .
CDR3: CAISATPGTEAFF
DNA: TGTGCCATCAGTGCAACTCCGGGGACTGAAGCTTTCTTT

size: once
J: TRBJ2-7
V: TRBV4-1
D: TRBD2
CDR3: CASSHHKGAGGYEQYF
DNA: TGCGCCAGCAGCCATCACAAAGGAGCGGGAGGCTACGAGCAGTACTTC

size: few
J: TRBJ1-3
V: TRBV7-9
D: TRBD1
CDR3: CASSSDRAGNTIYF
DNA: TGTGCCAGCAGCTCGGACAGGGCTGGAAACACCATATATTTT

size: .
J: TRBJ1-6
V: TRBV9
D: .
CDR3: CASSSGSSPLHF
DNA: TGTGCCAGCAGCTCAGGCAGTTCACCCCTCCACTTT

size: .
J: TRBJ2-7
V: TRBV18
D: TRBD1
CDR3: CASSLGQDSYEQYF
DNA: TGTGCCAGCTCACTGGGACAGGACTCCTACGAGCAGTACTTC

size: .
J: TRBJ1-6
V: TRBV6-5
D: .
CDR3: CASRPDGSNSPLHF
DNA: TGTGCCAGCAGACCGGACGGGTCTAATTCACCCCTCCACTTT

size: .
J: TRBJ1-2
V: TRBV28
D: .
CDR3: CASSLTGSVEGYTF
DNA: TGTGCCAGCAGTTTAACAGGGTCTGTAGAAGGCTACACCTTC

size: .
J: TRBJ2-5
V: TRBV7-9
D: .
CDR3: CASSLLGAEKETQYF
DNA: TGTGCCAGCAGCTTGCTTGGGGCAGAGAAGGAGACCCAGTACTTC

size: .
J: TRBJ1-2
V: TRBV7-9
D: .
CDR3: CASSFGQNAINYGYTF
DNA: TGTGCCAGCAGCTTTGGACAGAACGCTATAAACTATGGCTACACCTTC

size: .
J: TRBJ2-2
V: TRBV5-4
D: TRBD1
CDR3: CASSWGPGQANTGELFF
DNA: TGTGCCAGCAGCTGGGGCCCGGGACAGGCTAACACCGGGGAGCTGTTTTTT

size: .
J: TRBJ2-7
V: TRBV5-1
D: TRBD2
CDR3: CASSLVGLATKLYSYEQYF
DNA: TGCGCCAGCAGCTTGGTAGGACTAGCTACTAAACTTTACTCCTACGAGCAGTACTTC

size: .
J: TRBJ2-7
V: TRBV5-4
D: .
CDR3: CASSLGTPRGYYEQYF
DNA: TGTGCCAGCAGCTTGGGGACCCCAAGAGGATATTACGAGCAGTACTTC

size: .
J: TRBJ1-5
V: TRBV12-3/TRBV12-4
D: .
CDR3: CASSPGAQQPQHF
DNA: TGTGCCAGCAGTCCTGGGGCGCAGCAGCCCCAGCATTTT

size: .
J: TRBJ1-6
V: TRBV27
D: .
CDR3: CASSFSGTGNSPLHF
DNA: TGTGCCAGCAGTTTTTCCGGGACCGGCAATTCACCCCTCCACTTT

size: .
J: TRBJ2-7
V: TRBV24-1
D: .
CDR3: CATSPPGLTYEQYF
DNA: TGTGCCACCAGTCCCCCCGGGCTTACCTACGAGCAGTACTTC

size: .
J: TRBJ1-2
V: TRBV30
D: .
CDR3: CAWRGHPGGGYTF
DNA: TGTGCCTGGAGGGGACACCCGGGGGGTGGCTACACCTTC

size: .
J: TRBJ1-1
V: TRBV7-9
D: TRBD1
CDR3: CASSLIRWDRGRWTEAFF
DNA: TGTGCCAGCAGCTTAATTCGTTGGGACAGGGGGCGTTGGACTGAAGCTTTCTTT

size: .
J: TRBJ1-6
V: TRBV11-2
D: .
CDR3: CASSFAGVRGSPLHF
DNA: TGTGCCAGCAGCTTTGCCGGGGTTCGTGGTTCACCCCTCCACTTT

size: .
J: TRBJ2-1
V: TRBV5-4
D: .
CDR3: CASSLYLSSYNEQFF
DNA: TGTGCCAGCAGCTTGTACCTAAGCTCCTACAATGAGCAGTTCTTC

size: .
J: TRBJ2-3
V: TRBV27
D: .
CDR3: CASSFNRPTDTQYF
DNA: TGTGCCAGCAGTTTCAACAGACCCACAGATACGCAGTATTTT

size: .
J: TRBJ1-4
V: TRBV5-1
D: .
CDR3: CASSLAPQGRNTNEKLFF
DNA: TGCGCCAGCAGCTTGGCCCCACAGGGAAGGAATACTAATGAAAAACTGTTTTTT

size: .
J: TRBJ2-5
V: TRBV6-6
D: .
CDR3: CASSYFRETQYF
DNA: TGTGCCAGCAGTTACTTTAGAGAGACCCAGTACTTC

size: .
J: TRBJ2-5
V: TRBV9
D: .
CDR3: CASSPVGGLGETQYF
DNA: TGTGCCAGCAGCCCCGTTGGGGGACTGGGCGAGACCCAGTACTTC

size: once
J: TRBJ2-7
V: TRBV19
D: .
CDR3: CASSYSLTHEQYF
DNA: TGTGCCAGTAGCTACTCTCTAACGCACGAGCAGTACTTC

size: .
J: TRBJ1-5
V: TRBV15
D: .
CDR3: CATSRAELRGLGNRQPQHF
DNA: TGTGCCACCAGCAGAGCAGAGCTTAGAGGACTGGGCAATCGGCAGCCCCAGCATTTT

size: .
J: TRBJ2-5
V: TRBV5-1
D: .
CDR3: CASSTTRTPMRGDQETQYF
DNA: TGCGCCAGCAGCACCACCCGGACGCCCATGAGAGGGGACCAAGAGACCCAGTACTTC

size: .
J: TRBJ2-7
V: TRBV28
D: TRBD2
CDR3: CASSFSGGSYEQYF
DNA: TGTGCCAGCAGTTTTTCGGGGGGGTCCTACGAGCAGTACTTC

size: .
J: TRBJ1-2
V: TRBV20-1
D: .
CDR3: CSARDVYGYTF
DNA: TGCAGTGCCAGGGACGTTTATGGCTACACCTTC

size: .
J: TRBJ2-1
V: TRBV5-3
D: .
CDR3: CARSLAPGWGDEQFF
DNA: TGTGCCAGAAGCTTGGCCCCCGGTTGGGGGGATGAGCAGTTCTTC

size: .
J: TRBJ2-4
V: TRBV5-4
D: TRBD1
CDR3: CASSLQGSDIQYF
DNA: TGTGCCAGCAGCCTACAGGGGTCGGACATTCAGTACTTC

size: .
J: TRBJ1-2
V: TRBV5-1
D: .
CDR3: CASSPRTDSNYGYTF
DNA: TGCGCCAGCAGCCCACGGACGGACTCTAACTATGGCTACACCTTC

size: .
J: TRBJ2-7
V: TRBV10-3
D: .
CDR3: CAISESGLTYEQYF
DNA: TGTGCCATCAGTGAGTCCGGACTAACCTACGAGCAGTACTTC

size: once
J: TRBJ2-1
V: TRBV5-1
D: TRBD2
CDR3: CASSENKGGYNEQFF
DNA: TGCGCCAGCAGCGAGAACAAGGGAGGGTACAATGAGCAGTTCTTC

size: .
J: TRBJ2-1
V: TRBV11-2
D: .
CDR3: CASSREQGPWNEQFF
DNA: TGTGCCAGCAGTCGCGAACAGGGCCCATGGAATGAGCAGTTCTTC